A single sample is the source of the 3 T cell receptor beta chains below, sequenced in a study of blood T cell repertoires in COVID-19. The assay was immunoSEQ multiplex PCR, and TCRdb's table has in-frame clones only and misses some. The table has about 370,000 clones, around 91% seen once. Sequenced sample: PBMCs or T cells enriched from blood (not recorded which). These receptors were collected from a man younger than 35 who had recovered from COVID-19.

There are a few counts of this clone. V gene TRBV2 combines with J gene TRBJ1-5, with 7 bases that match TRBD1. J gave up 0 bases and V 2 bases, and 7 bases lay outside the gene matches. Germline V lookup: CDR1 SNHLY, CDR2 FYNNEI. CDR3 size: 17 residues. DNA of the CDR3: TGTGCCAGCAGTGAATACGTGACAGGGTATAGCAATCAGCCCCAGCATTTT. It translates to CASSEYVTGYSNQPQHF.

This chain links TRBV15 with TRBJ1-5; TRBD1 matches at 7 bases. Germline assignment: CDR1 LNHNV and CDR2 YYDKDF (reference sequence). Losses at the gene ends were 0 bases for V and 5 bases for J; bases not matched to a gene: 13. The CDR3 loop spans 18 amino acids. CDR3 coding DNA: TGTGCCACCAGCAGAGATCCCCTTTGGAGGACAGGTTATCAGCCCCAGCATTTT. It specifies CATSRDPLWRTGYQPQHF.

The J gene is TRBJ2-7, the V gene TRBV7-9; 10 bases line up with TRBD1. Germline CDR1 SEHNR, CDR2 FQNEAQ (reference sequence). The CDR3 is 14 residues long. V shed 1 base, J shed 5 bases, and the junction held 2 bases outside the gene matches. The CDR3 region is CASSLGDRGDEQYF. For the CDR3, the DNA is TGTGCCAGCAGCTTAGGGGACAGGGGCGACGAGCAGTACTTC.